This T cell receptor (beta chain) emerged from a study of T cells in tuberculosis. Clones were read by immunoSEQ multiplex PCR, and TCRdb kept only the in-frame ones, dropping some. The table includes more than 30,000 clones, around 97% detected once. Per germline, CDR1 MNHNS and CDR2 SASEGT. The CDR3 loop spans 12 amino acids. Losses at the gene ends were 6 bases for V and 7 bases for J; bases not matched to a gene: 5. The rearrangement links TRBV6-1 to TRBJ1-2; TRBD1 matches at 7 bases. This clonotype was obtained from a donor between 10 and 29 years old with latent tuberculosis or without tuberculosis infection. Material: PBMCs. As DNA, the CDR3 is TGTGCCAGCAGAGAACCAGGGGGTGGCTACACCTTC. It translates to CASREPGGGYTF.